The 3 T cell receptor beta chains below come from one sample, sequenced in a study of graft-versus-host responses after intestinal transplantation. These TCRs' antigens remain unknown. Profiled with immunoSEQ multiplex PCR; TCRdb holds only in-frame clones, not every one. The sample lists some 130,000 clones, just under 95% occurring once. This material consisted of unstimulated CD4+ T cells sorted from spleen or lymph node cells, taken before intestinal transplant. All receptors derive from a human donor who received an intestinal transplant.

The chain's CDR3 is CAWSAGGGYGYTF. CDR3 DNA sequence: TGTGCCTGGAGTGCAGGGGGTGGGTATGGCTACACCTTC. The chain is built from TRBV30 and TRBJ1-2, with TRBD1 matching 7 bases. CDR1 is GTSNPN and CDR2 is SVGIG in the germline V gene (reference sequence). The V and J ends lost 1 base and 5 bases, in that order; junction bases with no gene match: 4. This CDR3 is 13 amino acids long.

This sequence joins TRBV2 and TRBJ2-2, with 7 bases matching TRBD2. Per germline, CDR1 SNHLY and CDR2 FYNNEI. V lost 6 bases and J lost 1; bases outside the gene matches: 5. CDR3 length equals 15 residues. The CDR3 region is CASRRGGVNTGELFF. In DNA form, the CDR3 reads TGTGCCAGCAGGAGGGGAGGGGTGAACACCGGGGAGCTGTTTTTT.

This sequence joins TRBV9 and TRBJ1-1; D gene uncertain. Trimming pared 4 bases from V and 1 base from J, leaving 11 bases between. Germline CDR1 is SGDLS and CDR2 is YYNGEE. This CDR3 comprises 14 residues. The CDR3 DNA reads as TGTGCCAGCAGCTCCCGGACGGGGAACACTGAAGCTTTCTTT. Translation: CASSSRTGNTEAFF.